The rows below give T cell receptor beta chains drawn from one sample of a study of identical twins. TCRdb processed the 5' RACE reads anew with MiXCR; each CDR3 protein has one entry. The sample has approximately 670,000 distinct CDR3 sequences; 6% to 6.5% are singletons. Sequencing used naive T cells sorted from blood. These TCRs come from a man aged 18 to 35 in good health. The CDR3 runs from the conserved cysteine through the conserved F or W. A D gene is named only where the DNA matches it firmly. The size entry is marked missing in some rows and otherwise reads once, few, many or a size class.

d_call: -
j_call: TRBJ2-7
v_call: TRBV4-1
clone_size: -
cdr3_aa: CASSQEGFGYEQYF
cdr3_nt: TGCGCCAGCAGCCAAGAAGGGTTTGGTTACGAGCAGTACTTC

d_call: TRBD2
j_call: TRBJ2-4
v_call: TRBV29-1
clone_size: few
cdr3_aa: CSVALAGGPENIQYF
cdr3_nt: TGCAGCGTTGCCCTAGCGGGAGGGCCGGAAAACATTCAGTACTTC

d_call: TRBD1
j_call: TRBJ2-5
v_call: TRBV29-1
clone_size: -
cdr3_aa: CSVDLGQVQETQYF
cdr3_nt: TGCAGCGTCGACCTAGGACAGGTCCAAGAGACCCAGTACTTC

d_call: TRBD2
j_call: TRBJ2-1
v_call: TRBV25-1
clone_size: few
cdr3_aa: CASSSRTSGRPEQFF
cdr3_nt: TGTGCCAGCAGTAGCCGGACTAGCGGGAGGCCTGAGCAGTTCTTC

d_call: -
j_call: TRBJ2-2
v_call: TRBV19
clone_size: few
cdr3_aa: CASSPWTAAPNTGELFF
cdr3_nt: TGTGCCAGTAGTCCTTGGACCGCCGCTCCGAACACCGGGGAGCTGTTTTTT

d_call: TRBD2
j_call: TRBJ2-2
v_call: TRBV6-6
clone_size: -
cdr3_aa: CASSVAGGGELFF
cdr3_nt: TGTGCCAGCAGCGTAGCGGGGGGAGGGGAGCTGTTTTTT

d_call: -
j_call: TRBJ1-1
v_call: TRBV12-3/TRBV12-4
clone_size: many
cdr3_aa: CASSSRGPEYTEAFF
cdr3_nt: TGTGCCAGCAGTTCTCGAGGACCCGAGTACACTGAAGCTTTCTTT

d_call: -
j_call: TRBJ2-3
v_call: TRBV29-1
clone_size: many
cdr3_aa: CSVERDTQYF
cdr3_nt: TGCAGCGTTGAAAGGGATACGCAGTATTTT

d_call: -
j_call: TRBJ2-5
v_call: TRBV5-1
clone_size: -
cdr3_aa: CASSLASRAETQYF
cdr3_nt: TGCGCCAGCAGCTTGGCGTCTAGAGCAGAGACCCAGTACTTC

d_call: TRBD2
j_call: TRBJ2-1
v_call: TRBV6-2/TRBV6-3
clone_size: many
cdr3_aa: CASSGRASLTGGLSSYNEQFF
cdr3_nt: TGTGCCAGCTCAGGTCGGGCTAGCTTGACGGGAGGGTTAAGCTCCTACAATGAGCAGTTCTTC

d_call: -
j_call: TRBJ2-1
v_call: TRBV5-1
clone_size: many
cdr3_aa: CASSLRPANYNEQFF
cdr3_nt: TGCGCCAGCAGCTTGCGGCCAGCTAACTACAATGAGCAGTTCTTC

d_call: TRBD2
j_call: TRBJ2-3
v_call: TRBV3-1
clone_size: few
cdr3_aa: CASSPGTSGSIADTQYF
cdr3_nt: TGTGCCAGCAGCCCTGGGACTAGCGGGAGTATTGCAGATACGCAGTATTTT

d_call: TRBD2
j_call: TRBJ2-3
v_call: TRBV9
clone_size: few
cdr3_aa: CASSPGTSALSDTQYF
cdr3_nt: TGTGCCAGCAGCCCCGGGACTAGCGCACTGTCAGATACGCAGTATTTT

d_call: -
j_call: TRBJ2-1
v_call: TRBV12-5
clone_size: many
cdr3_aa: CASGADRSPTEQFF
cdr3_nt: TGTGCTAGTGGCGCTGACCGAAGCCCTACTGAGCAGTTCTTC

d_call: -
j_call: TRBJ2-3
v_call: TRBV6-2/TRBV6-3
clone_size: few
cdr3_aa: CASSYPRGGRVNTQYF
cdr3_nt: TGTGCCAGCAGTTACCCCCGGGGAGGAAGAGTGAATACGCAGTATTTT

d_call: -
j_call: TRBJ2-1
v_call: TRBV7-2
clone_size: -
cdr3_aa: CASSFTPTEQFF
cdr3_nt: TGTGCCAGCAGCTTTACTCCGACAGAGCAGTTCTTC

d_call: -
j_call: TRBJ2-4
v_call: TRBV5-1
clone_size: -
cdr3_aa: CASSLGQAAKNIQYF
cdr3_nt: TGCGCCAGCAGCTTGGGTCAGGCCGCCAAAAACATTCAGTACTTC

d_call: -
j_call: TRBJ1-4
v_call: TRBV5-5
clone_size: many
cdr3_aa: CASSLATGEKLFF
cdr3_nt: TGTGCCAGCAGCCTAGCGACTGGAGAAAAACTGTTTTTT

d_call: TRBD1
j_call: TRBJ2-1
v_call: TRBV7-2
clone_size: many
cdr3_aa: CASSPRDRPRGYNEQFF
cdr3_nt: TGTGCCAGCAGCCCCCGGGACAGGCCAAGAGGATACAATGAGCAGTTCTTC

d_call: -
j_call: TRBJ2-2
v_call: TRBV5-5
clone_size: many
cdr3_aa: CASSLGRPGDGELFF
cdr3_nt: TGTGCCAGCAGCTTAGGACGGCCTGGAGACGGGGAGCTGTTTTTT

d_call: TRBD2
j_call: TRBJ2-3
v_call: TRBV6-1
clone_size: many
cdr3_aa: CASSSGLVDTQYF
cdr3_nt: TGTGCCAGCAGCAGCGGACTAGTTGATACGCAGTATTTT

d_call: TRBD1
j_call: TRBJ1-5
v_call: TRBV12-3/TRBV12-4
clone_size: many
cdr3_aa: CASSLKDRSNQPQHF
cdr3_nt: TGTGCCAGCAGTCTTAAGGACAGGAGCAATCAGCCCCAGCATTTT

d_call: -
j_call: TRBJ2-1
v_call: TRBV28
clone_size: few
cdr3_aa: CASTSTQGSPYNEQFF
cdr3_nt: TGTGCCAGCACTTCCACCCAGGGGTCACCTTACAATGAGCAGTTCTTC

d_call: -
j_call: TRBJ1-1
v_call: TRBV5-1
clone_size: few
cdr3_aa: CASSLNRLMNTEAFF
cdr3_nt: TGCGCCAGCAGCTTGAACAGGCTCATGAACACTGAAGCTTTCTTT

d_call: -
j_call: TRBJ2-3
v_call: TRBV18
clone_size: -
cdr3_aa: CASSLGDYGQYF
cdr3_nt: TGTGCCAGCTCACTTGGGGATTACGGGCAGTATTTT

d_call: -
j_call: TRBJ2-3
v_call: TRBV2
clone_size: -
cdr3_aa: CASNQGGNTDTQYF
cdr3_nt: TGTGCCAGCAACCAGGGGGGGAACACAGATACGCAGTATTTT

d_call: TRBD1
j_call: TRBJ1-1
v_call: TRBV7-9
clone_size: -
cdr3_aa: CASSFIITGQPNTEAFF
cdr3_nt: TGTGCCAGCAGCTTTATCATTACGGGACAGCCGAACACTGAAGCTTTCTTT

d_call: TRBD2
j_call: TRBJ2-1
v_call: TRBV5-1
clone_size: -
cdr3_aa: CASSRGITSVSYNEQFF
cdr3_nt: TGCGCCAGCAGCCGGGGGATCACTAGCGTCTCCTACAATGAGCAGTTCTTC

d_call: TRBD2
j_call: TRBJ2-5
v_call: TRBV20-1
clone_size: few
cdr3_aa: CSARDLGGSAETQYF
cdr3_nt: TGCAGTGCTAGAGATCTCGGCGGGAGTGCAGAGACCCAGTACTTC

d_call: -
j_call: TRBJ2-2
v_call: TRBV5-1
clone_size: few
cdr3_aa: CASTMYRDAGELFF
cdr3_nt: TGCGCCAGCACCATGTACAGGGATGCCGGGGAGCTGTTTTTT

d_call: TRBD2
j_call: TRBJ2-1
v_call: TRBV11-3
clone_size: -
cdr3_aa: CASSRWTSGNINEQFF
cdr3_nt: TGTGCCAGCAGCCGATGGACTAGCGGGAATATAAATGAGCAGTTCTTC

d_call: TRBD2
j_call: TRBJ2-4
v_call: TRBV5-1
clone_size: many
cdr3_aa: CASSLELAGGGGAKNIQYF
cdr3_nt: TGCGCCAGCAGCTTGGAACTAGCGGGAGGAGGGGGAGCCAAAAACATTCAGTACTTC

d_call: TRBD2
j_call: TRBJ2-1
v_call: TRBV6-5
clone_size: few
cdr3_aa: CASSFGTSGSREQFF
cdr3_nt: TGTGCCAGCAGTTTCGGGACTAGCGGCAGTAGAGAGCAGTTCTTC

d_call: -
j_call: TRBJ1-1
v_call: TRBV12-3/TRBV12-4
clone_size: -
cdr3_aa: CASSSRTNTEAFF
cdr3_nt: TGTGCCAGCAGCTCGAGGACGAACACTGAAGCTTTCTTT

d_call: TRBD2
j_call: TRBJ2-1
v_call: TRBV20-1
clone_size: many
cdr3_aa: CSARAASGLPYNEQFF
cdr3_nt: TGCAGTGCTAGAGCAGCTAGCGGGCTCCCCTACAATGAGCAGTTCTTC

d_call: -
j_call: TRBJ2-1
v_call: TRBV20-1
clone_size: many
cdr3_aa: CSATGTMYYNEQFF
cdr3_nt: TGCAGTGCTACCGGGACGATGTATTACAATGAGCAGTTCTTC

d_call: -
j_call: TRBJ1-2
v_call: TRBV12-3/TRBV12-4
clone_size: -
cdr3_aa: CASSGPSGIGYGYTF
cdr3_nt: TGTGCCAGCAGTGGCCCTTCAGGGATCGGGTATGGCTACACCTTC

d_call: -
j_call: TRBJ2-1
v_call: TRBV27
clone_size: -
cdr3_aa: CASNSGVAGYNEQFF
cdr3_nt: TGTGCCAGCAACTCGGGAGTCGCTGGGTACAATGAGCAGTTCTTC

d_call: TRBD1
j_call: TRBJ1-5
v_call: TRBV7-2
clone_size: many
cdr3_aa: CASSLQGRGNQPQHF
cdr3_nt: TGTGCCAGCAGCTTACAAGGCAGGGGGAACCAGCCCCAGCATTTT

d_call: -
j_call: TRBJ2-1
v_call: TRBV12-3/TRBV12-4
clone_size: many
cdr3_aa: CASSFYSYNEQFF
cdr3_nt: TGTGCCAGCAGTTTTTACAGTTACAATGAGCAGTTCTTC

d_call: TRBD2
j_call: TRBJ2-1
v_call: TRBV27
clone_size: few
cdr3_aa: CASSQVAGGEGYEQFF
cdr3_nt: TGTGCCAGCAGTCAAGTAGCGGGAGGTGAAGGCTATGAGCAGTTCTTC

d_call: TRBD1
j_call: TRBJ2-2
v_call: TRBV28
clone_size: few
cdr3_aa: CASSLGDRVAGELFF
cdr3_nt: TGTGCCAGCAGTTTAGGGGACAGGGTAGCCGGGGAGCTGTTTTTT

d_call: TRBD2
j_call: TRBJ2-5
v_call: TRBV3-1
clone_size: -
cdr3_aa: CASSPRTSKETQYF
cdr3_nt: TGTGCCAGCAGCCCGAGGACTAGCAAAGAGACCCAGTACTTC

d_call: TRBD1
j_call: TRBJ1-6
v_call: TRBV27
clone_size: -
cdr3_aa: CASGRLGQATNSPLHF
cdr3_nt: TGTGCCAGCGGAAGACTGGGACAGGCAACTAATTCACCCCTCCACTTT

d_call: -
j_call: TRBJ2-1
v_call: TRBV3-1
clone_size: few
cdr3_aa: CASSQTVETDYNEQFF
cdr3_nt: TGTGCCAGCAGCCAAACAGTTGAGACCGATTACAATGAGCAGTTCTTC

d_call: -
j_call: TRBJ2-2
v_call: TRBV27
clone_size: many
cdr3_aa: CASSSSSPPGELFF
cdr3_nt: TGTGCCAGCAGTTCCTCTAGTCCGCCCGGGGAGCTGTTTTTT

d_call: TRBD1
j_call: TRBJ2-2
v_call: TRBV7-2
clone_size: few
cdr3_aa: CASSLSWQGARTGELFF
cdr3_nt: TGTGCCAGCAGCTTATCCTGGCAGGGGGCAAGGACCGGGGAGCTGTTTTTT

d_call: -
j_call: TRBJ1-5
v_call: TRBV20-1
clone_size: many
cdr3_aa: CSARRPGDQPQHF
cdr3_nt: TGCAGTGCTAGACGCCCTGGGGATCAGCCCCAGCATTTT

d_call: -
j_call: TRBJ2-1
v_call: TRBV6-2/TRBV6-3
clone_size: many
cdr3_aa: CASSYVGRLEQFF
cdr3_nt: TGTGCCAGCAGTTACGTTGGTCGACTTGAGCAGTTCTTC

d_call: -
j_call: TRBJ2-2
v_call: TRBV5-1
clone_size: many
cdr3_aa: CASSPGAGELFF
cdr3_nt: TGCGCCAGCAGCCCTGGCGCCGGGGAGCTGTTTTTT

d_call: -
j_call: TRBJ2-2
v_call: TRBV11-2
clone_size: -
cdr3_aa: CASSADGAILQTTGELFF
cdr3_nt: TGTGCCAGCAGCGCCGACGGGGCCATACTGCAAACCACCGGGGAGCTGTTTTTT

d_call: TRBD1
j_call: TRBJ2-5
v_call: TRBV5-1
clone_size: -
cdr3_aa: CASSPQQGPQETQYF
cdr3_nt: TGCGCCAGCAGCCCGCAACAGGGGCCTCAAGAGACCCAGTACTTC

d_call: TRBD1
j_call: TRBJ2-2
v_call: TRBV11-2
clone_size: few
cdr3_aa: CASSLSPGQGIIGELFF
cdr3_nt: TGTGCCAGCAGCTTATCCCCGGGACAGGGGATCATCGGGGAGCTGTTTTTT